One and the same sample provided the 23 T cell receptor beta chains below, sequenced in a study of identical twins' blood T cells (dated by TCRdb to the early 2010s). Libraries came from 5' RACE. Sequenced on an Illumina Genome Analyzer IIx. TCRdb reprocessed the public reads (quality trimming at Q25 with fastp, clone calling with MiXCR) and kept in-frame beta chains. Entries are consolidated by CDR3 protein sequence, retaining the most common genes and DNA. This sample gives roughly 340,000 distinct CDR3 sequences in total; about 28% of them show up just once. Together, the top ten hold 6% to 7% of the sample. Material for sequencing was PBMCs. These receptors all come from a woman aged 18 to 50 in good health.

Concerning this clonotype itself: Its ends do not fully match the called genes, so a read error is possible. V usage is TRBV20-1 and J usage is TRBJ1-5, with D possibly matching TRBD1 (5 bases). The CDR3 totals 16 residues. Germline loops: CDR1 DFQATT, CDR2 SNEGSKA (reference sequence). The CDR3 reads CSASWGWQGGNQPRHF. In DNA form, the CDR3 reads TGCAGTGCTAGTTGGGGGTGGCAGGGCGGCAATCAGCCCCGGCATTTT.

The chain carries TRBV5-1 and TRBJ1-3; 7 bases map to TRBD1. This CDR3 is built from 14 residues. Germline V gene sequence: CDR1 SGHRS, CDR2 YFSETQ. Trimming took 0 bases from V and 6 from J; bases not matched to a gene: 3. CDR3 nucleotides: TGCGCCAGCAGCTTGGAGGGGGCAGAAAACACCATATATTTT. Its translation: CASSLEGAENTIYF.

The chain joins TRBV5-1 to TRBJ1-3, with D uncertain. Between the trimmed V and J ends, which lost 3 bases and 0 bases, there was a span of 7 bases. The CDR3 runs 14 residues. Looked up from germline, CDR1 is SGHRS and CDR2 is YFSETQ. CDR3 in amino acids: CASSSQDSGNTIYF. CDR3 in DNA: TGCGCCAGCAGCTCTCAAGACTCTGGAAACACCATATATTTT.

The gene calls are TRBV2 and TRBJ2-7; weak D call: TRBD2 (6 bases). The CDR3 is made up of 15 amino acids. The germline V gene has CDR1 SNHLY and CDR2 FYNNEI. Trimming shortened V by 4 bases and J by 2 bases, and 15 bases separated the two germline ends. CDR3 DNA: TGTGCCAGCAGTGGAGTAGCGGACCTTCCCTACGAGCAGTACTTC. This codes for CASSGVADLPYEQYF.

The chain uses TRBV20-1 and TRBJ2-3; D is ambiguous. The CDR3 covers 16 residues. Looked up from germline, CDR1 is DFQATT and CDR2 is SNEGSKA (reference sequence). The V end lost 4 bases, the J end lost 2 bases, and 19 bases lay between the germline ends. CDR3 sequence (DNA): TGCAGTGCTACCCGGAGATTGGACCCTTTCACAGATACGCAGTATTTT. This encodes CSATRRLDPFTDTQYF.

V gene TRBV20-1 combines with J gene TRBJ2-3, with 9 bases matching TRBD2. The CDR3 length is 18 residues. Germline V gene lookup returns CDR1 DFQATT and CDR2 SNEGSKA (reference sequence). After removal of 1 base from V and 0 bases from J, the junction contained 11 bases not matched to a gene. Here the CDR3 DNA reads TGCAGTGCTAGAGGGGGCTTGGCGGGGGGGCCGAGCACAGATACGCAGTATTTT. As protein: CSARGGLAGGPSTDTQYF.

There are a few counts of this clonotype. V and J are TRBV10-3 and TRBJ1-5; perhaps TRBD1 as D (6 bases). The CDR3 has 13 amino acids. Germline CDR1 reads ENHRY; CDR2 reads SYGVKD. The CDR3 nucleotides are TGTGGCACTGGACAGAAACTCAATCAGCCCCAGCATTTT. Amino acids: CGTGQKLNQPQHF.

This clonotype was seen more than once but under ten times. J is TRBJ1-1 and V is TRBV20-1; D gene uncertain. Germline CDR1 is DFQATT and CDR2 is SNEGSKA (reference sequence). V was clipped by 6 bases and J by 1 base, with 12 bases between them. CDR3 length: 13 residues. Here the CDR3 reads CSACGVENTEAFF. For the CDR3, the DNA is TGCAGTGCCTGCGGTGTCGAGAACACTGAAGCTTTCTTT.

The chain uses TRBV7-9 and TRBJ1-3; D not certain. Trimming cost V 1 base and J 8 bases, with 9 bases left between them. Germline V CDR1 and CDR2: SEHNR, FQNEAQ (reference sequence). CDR3 length: 13 amino acids. The CDR3 nucleotides are TGTGCCAGCAGCTTAGAGGCGTTTGACACCATATATTTT. As protein: CASSLEAFDTIYF.

Turning to this clonotype: One end of the junction varies from germline; a read error may be responsible. The chain employs TRBV29-1 and TRBJ1-2; no firm D call. The CDR3 consists of 11 residues. Germline V CDR1 and CDR2: SQVTM, ANQGSEA. CDR3 region: CSVVQNYGHTF. The DNA for the CDR3 is TGCAGCGTTGTCCAGAACTATGGCCACACCTTC.

The chain is built from TRBV7-2 and TRBJ1-1; 8 bases line up with TRBD1. This CDR3 comprises 14 residues. CDR1 is SGHTA and CDR2 is FQGNSA in the germline V gene. Losses at the gene ends were 2 bases for V and 3 bases for J; bases not matched to a gene: 2. The DNA of the CDR3 is TGTGCCAGCAGCTTACGGACAGGGTACACTGAAGCTTTCTTT. Translating it yields CASSLRTGYTEAFF.

This clonotype was counted a few times. J is TRBJ1-6 and V is TRBV9; unclear D gene. The V gene's germline CDR1 is SGDLS and CDR2 YYNGEE. The CDR3 spans 13 residues. The V gene lost 0 bases and the J gene lost 10 bases, with 8 bases spanning the gap. The CDR3 nucleotides are TGTGCCAGCAGCGTAGAGGAGAGATCACCCCTCCACTTT. This gives the protein CASSVEERSPLHF.

This clonotype came up a few times. The V and J genes are TRBV4-3 and TRBJ1-1; 7 bases line up with TRBD1. The V gene's germline CDR1 is LGHNA and CDR2 YSLEER. The V and J ends lost 1 base and 6 bases, in that order; junction bases with no gene match: 8. The CDR3 spans 15 residues. The CDR3 sequence: CASSQGNRGNAEAFF. In DNA, the CDR3 is TGCGCCAGCAGCCAAGGAAACAGGGGCAACGCTGAAGCTTTCTTT.

The gene calls are TRBV20-1 and TRBJ2-1; no clear D gene. Germline loops: CDR1 DFQATT, CDR2 SNEGSKA (reference sequence). The CDR3 runs 12 residues. Here the CDR3 reads CSFAGRYNEQFF. Here the CDR3 DNA reads TGCAGCTTCGCTGGGCGGTACAATGAGCAGTTCTTC.

This chain uses TRBV20-1 with TRBJ1-2; D is perhaps TRBD1 (5 bases). Trimming cost V 6 bases and J 3 bases, with 14 bases left between them. The CDR3 sequence is 13 residues long. Per germline, CDR1 DFQATT and CDR2 SNEGSKA (reference sequence). The CDR3 protein is CSALTGTDYGYTF. The DNA for the CDR3 is TGCAGTGCGTTGACCGGGACTGACTATGGCTACACCTTC.

The chain employs TRBV5-1 and TRBJ1-2; D perhaps matches TRBD1 (5 bases). This CDR3 comprises 14 residues. Germline assignment: CDR1 SGHRS and CDR2 YFSETQ. Trimming shortened V by 0 bases and J by 4 bases, and 10 bases separated the two germline ends. The CDR3 DNA reads as TGCGCCAGCAGCTTGGCCCTGGGGCTCTATGGCTACACCTTC. This gives the protein CASSLALGLYGYTF.

There are a few counts of this clonotype. The rearrangement joins TRBV7-9 to TRBJ2-1; D ambiguous. Deletions cut 0 bases from V and 9 bases from J, with 3 bases between. The CDR3 runs to 11 residues. Germline V lookup: CDR1 SEHNR, CDR2 FQNEAQ (reference sequence). CDR3 loop: CASSLATEQFF. CDR3 nucleotide sequence: TGTGCCAGCAGCTTAGCGACTGAGCAGTTCTTC.

This sequence joins TRBV12-3 or TRBV12-4 and TRBJ2-5; D is ambiguous. Between the trimmed V and J ends, which lost 3 bases and 4 bases, there was a span of 6 bases. The CDR3 loop spans 12 amino acids. The CDR3 nucleotides read TGTGCCAGCAGTTTTGTCCCAGAGACCCAGTACTTC. Amino acids: CASSFVPETQYF.

The chain has TRBV5-1 and TRBJ1-1; D gene ambiguous. The CDR3 loop spans 12 amino acids. Germline V lookup: CDR1 SGHRS, CDR2 YFSETQ. With 8 bases removed from V and 1 base from J, the gap between germline ends came to 9 bases. CDR3 in DNA: TGCGCCAGTAGGGAGCCGAACACTGAAGCTTTCTTT. This codes for CASREPNTEAFF.

This clonotype was detected only a few times. The chain couples TRBV24-1 to TRBJ2-2; the D gene is possibly TRBD2 (6 bases). The CDR3 has 17 residues. V was cut by 1 base and J by 1 base, with 12 bases left in between. Germline V gene lookup returns CDR1 KGHDR and CDR2 SFDVKD. For the CDR3, the DNA is TGTGCCACCAGTGATTTCGGGGGACCCCTGAACACCGGGGAGCTGTTTTTT. It specifies CATSDFGGPLNTGELFF.

This sequence joins TRBV10-3 and TRBJ1-6, with D maybe TRBD1 (6 bases). Germline V gene data show CDR1 as ENHRY and CDR2 as SYGVKD. The CDR3 extends over 13 amino acids. The V end was cut by 7 bases, the J end by 11 bases, with 15 bases between. The CDR3 region is CAITNLGGPPLHF. The CDR3 region has the DNA TGTGCCATCACCAACCTAGGGGGTCCACCCCTCCACTTT.

V gene TRBV7-9 combines with J gene TRBJ1-2; D gene unclear. Trimming cost V 0 bases and J 4 bases, with 12 bases left between them. Per the germline V gene, CDR1 is SEHNR and CDR2 is FQNEAQ (reference sequence). The CDR3 is made up of 15 amino acids. CDR3 coding DNA: TGTGCCAGCAGCTTAGCATCCTTGGGAGGCTATGGCTACACCTTC. Its translation is CASSLASLGGYGYTF. Full variable domain (rest looked up from reference TRBV7-9 and TRBJ1-2): DTGVSQNPRHKITKRGQNVTFRCDPISEHNRLYWYRQTLGQGPEFLTYFQNEAQLEKSRLLSDRFSAERPKGSFSTLEIQRTEQGDSAMYLCASSLASLGGYGYTFGSGTRLTVV.

On this clonotype: A much larger clone differs by one base, so this may be a read error. This CDR3 is missing its conserved last phenylalanine or tryptophan, likely due to a read error. The chain recombines TRBV12-3 or TRBV12-4 with TRBJ2-7, with D unresolved. The CDR3 is 15 amino acids. V was shortened by 3 bases and J by 2 bases, with 14 bases between the two germline ends. DNA of the CDR3: TGTGCCAGCAGTTTTTCACTGACGGTAGCCTACGAGCAGTACTCC. Residues: CASSFSLTVAYEQYS.